These 22 T cell receptor beta chains were sequenced from one sample in a study of cytomegalovirus exposure and HLA in healthy donors. The study ran its PCR with 60 Vbeta and 13 Jbeta primers. Clones were read by immunoSEQ multiplex PCR, and TCRdb kept only the in-frame ones, dropping some. The sample has tens of thousands of clones; roughly four fifths are singletons. Sequenced input: PBMCs. These receptors were taken from a man between 35 and 55 years old in good health and CMV-seronegative.

The chain joins TRBV7-2 to TRBJ1-1, with D perhaps matching TRBD1 (5 bases). This CDR3 comprises 15 residues. Germline V gives CDR1 SGHTA, CDR2 FQGNSA. Trimming stripped 5 bases from V and 0 bases from J, with 13 bases between. This CDR3 is CASSIRTQMNTEAFF. CDR3 coding DNA: TGTGCCAGCAGCATACGGACACAGATGAACACTGAAGCTTTCTTT. Supplemented by reference TRBV7-2 and TRBJ1-1, the full variable domain reads GAGVSQSPSNKVTEKGKDVELRCDPISGHTALYWYRQSLGQGLEFLIYFQGNSAPDKSGLPSDRFSAERTGGSVSTLTIQRTQQEDSAVYLCASSIRTQMNTEAFFGQGTRLTVV.

The rearrangement joins TRBV4-3 to TRBJ2-5; 13 bases are shared with TRBD2. The germline V gene encodes CDR1 LGHNA and CDR2 YSLEER. The CDR3 is made up of 16 amino acids. With 3 bases clipped from V and 6 bases from J, the junction kept 7 bases outside the gene matches. The CDR3 DNA reads TGCGCCAGCAGCCACCTTGGACTAGCGGGAGATAAGACCCAGTACTTC. Protein: CASSHLGLAGDKTQYF.

V and J are TRBV19 and TRBJ1-5; a possible D gene is TRBD1 (6 bases). The CDR3 totals 13 residues. V lost 5 bases to trimming and J lost 6 bases, with 11 bases between them. The V gene's germline CDR1 is LNHDA and CDR2 SQIVND (reference sequence). The CDR3 loop is CASSLDRLQPQHF. CDR3 bases: TGTGCCAGTAGTCTCGACAGGCTTCAGCCCCAGCATTTT.

The V call is TRBV27, the J call TRBJ2-7, with 7 bases lining up with TRBD2. Losses at the gene ends were 4 bases for V and 1 base for J; bases not matched to a gene: 7. Germline V CDR1 and CDR2: MNHEY, SMNVEV (reference sequence). This CDR3 is built from 15 residues. The DNA of the CDR3 is TGTGCCAGCAGTTCTAGGCAGGGAGGGTCCTACGAGCAGTACTTC. Its protein product is CASSSRQGGSYEQYF.

V is TRBV28 and J is TRBJ2-1, with 11 bases lining up with TRBD2. With V trimmed by 8 bases and J by 4 bases, 7 bases remained unmatched. The germline V gene has CDR1 MDHEN and CDR2 SYDVKM. There are 15 residues in the CDR3. The CDR3 here is CASLPGTSGYNEQFF. The CDR3, as DNA: TGTGCCAGCCTACCGGGGACTAGCGGATACAATGAGCAGTTCTTC.

The rearrangement joins TRBV7-9 to TRBJ2-1; 10 bases line up with TRBD1. This CDR3 contains 15 residues. From germline, CDR1 is SEHNR and CDR2 FQNEAQ (reference sequence). Trimming at V came to 5 bases and at J to 10 bases, leaving 11 bases not matched to a gene. The DNA for the CDR3 is TGTGCCAGCAGCACAACCGGGACAGGGGTCCGGGAGCAGTTCTTC. Protein: CASSTTGTGVREQFF.

The gene calls are TRBV9 and TRBJ2-2, with 7 nucleotides matching TRBD2. Losses at the gene ends were 0 bases for V and 4 bases for J; bases not matched to a gene: 3. CDR1 and CDR2 (germline): SGDLS, YYNGEE. This CDR3 comprises 15 residues. DNA for the CDR3: TGTGCCAGCAGCGTAGAATGGGGGGGCACCGGGGAGCTGTTTTTT. Amino acid sequence: CASSVEWGGTGELFF.

V usage is TRBV19 and J usage is TRBJ1-5; 11 bases agree with TRBD1. From germline, CDR1 is LNHDA and CDR2 SQIVND (reference sequence). The CDR3 spans 16 residues. V lost 8 bases to trimming and J lost 4 bases; unmatched junction nucleotides: 10. The CDR3: CASRGGGQGVNQPQHF. CDR3 bases: TGTGCCAGTCGGGGAGGGGGACAGGGGGTGAATCAGCCCCAGCATTTT.

The chain uses TRBV21-1 and TRBJ2-5; TRBD1 was called by the table and not checked on the DNA. TRBV21-1 represents a pseudogene. The CDR3 runs 18 residues. The CDR3 coding sequence is TGTGCCAGCAGCAAAGCGTACAGTGGCAGGGTAAATCGGGAGACCCAGTACTTC. Translation gives CASSKAYSGRVNRETQYF.

The chain recombines TRBV19 with TRBJ1-1; D possibly corresponds to TRBD1 (6 bases). The V end was cut by 7 bases, the J end by 4 bases, with 19 bases between. The length of the CDR3 is 15 residues. Germline CDR1 is LNHDA and CDR2 is SQIVND (reference sequence). CDR3 in DNA: TGTGCCAGTACCCTCACCGTCAGGGGTGGCACTGAAGCTTTCTTT. This codes for CASTLTVRGGTEAFF.

This chain joins TRBV6-6 and TRBJ1-1; D possibly corresponds to TRBD1 (6 bases). Trimming pared 0 bases from V and 4 bases from J, leaving 12 bases between. The CDR3 consists of 15 residues. Per germline, CDR1 MNHNY and CDR2 SVGAGI (reference sequence). CDR3 nucleotides: TGTGCCAGCAGTTACTCAGGGGGGGGCGGCACTGAAGCTTTCTTT. Translation: CASSYSGGGGTEAFF.

The chain has TRBV10-3 and TRBJ2-7, with D possibly TRBD1 on 6 matching bases. The length of the CDR3 is 15 residues. With 1 base removed from V and 3 bases from J, the gap between germline ends came to 13 bases. Germline values: CDR1 ENHRY, CDR2 SYGVKD. The CDR3 bases are TGTGCCATCAGTGAGTACGACCAAGGGGGCTACGAGCAGTACTTC. Translation: CAISEYDQGGYEQYF.

The CDR3 sequence: CASSIDGVPYNEQFF. The DNA for the CDR3 is TGTGCCAGTAGTATAGATGGAGTTCCCTACAATGAGCAGTTCTTC. The rearrangement links TRBV19 to TRBJ2-1; no reliable D call. Trimming removed 0 bases from V and 2 bases from J, with 8 bases in between. Per the germline V gene, CDR1 is LNHDA and CDR2 is SQIVND (reference sequence). The CDR3 extends over 15 amino acids. The entire variable domain, with the rest obtained from reference TRBV19 and TRBJ2-1, is as follows: DGGITQSPKYLFRKEGQNVTLSCEQNLNHDAMYWYRQDPGQGLRLIYYSQIVNDFQKGDIAEGYSVSREKKESFPLTVTSAQKNPTAFYLCASSIDGVPYNEQFFGPGTRLTVL.

The genes are TRBV5-4 and TRBJ2-7; 11 nucleotides match TRBD2. The CDR3 runs 15 residues. Germline loops: CDR1 SGHNT, CDR2 YYREEE (reference sequence). V lost 5 bases, J lost 5 bases, and 9 bases stayed unmatched. CDR3 loop: CASRSLAGGLNEQYF. As DNA, the CDR3 is TGTGCCAGCAGGTCCCTAGCGGGAGGTCTTAACGAGCAGTACTTC.

CDR3 residues: CASSFSSGANNEQFF. The CDR3 coding sequence is TGTGCCAGCAGCTTCTCTAGCGGGGCAAACAATGAGCAGTTCTTC. The J gene is TRBJ2-1, the V gene TRBV7-2; 9 positions agree with TRBD2. The CDR3 spans 15 residues. J gave up 5 bases and V 3 bases, and 5 bases lay outside the gene matches. CDR1 and CDR2 from the germline V gene are SGHTA and FQGNSA.

This clone occurred once. This chain joins TRBV9 and TRBJ2-7, with 7 bases fitting TRBD1. V was pared by 3 bases and J by 2 bases, with 8 bases of the junction left unmatched. Looked up from germline, CDR1 is SGDLS and CDR2 is YYNGEE. The CDR3 spans 15 residues. CDR3 sequence (DNA): TGTGCCAGCAGCGGCGGACAGGTGAGCCCCTACGAGCAGTACTTC. This encodes CASSGGQVSPYEQYF. Full variable domain (outside the CDR3, taken from reference TRBV9 and TRBJ2-7): DSGVTQTPKHLITATGQRVTLRCSPRSGDLSVYWYQQSLDQGLQFLIQYYNGEERAKGNILERFSAQQFPDLHSELNLSSLELGDSALYFCASSGGQVSPYEQYFGPGTRLTVT.

The chain uses TRBV5-1 and TRBJ2-2, with D possibly being TRBD2 (6 bases). In germline, CDR1 is SGHRS, CDR2 YFSETQ. This CDR3 comprises 14 residues. V was pared by 5 bases and J by 2 bases, with 10 bases between. In DNA, the CDR3 is TGCGCCAGCAGGTCCGGGAGTAACACCGGGGAGCTGTTTTTT. Translating gives CASRSGSNTGELFF.

As to this clone: Other nucleotide sequences in the sample specify the same CDR3. The genes are TRBV20-1 and TRBJ2-5, with D hard to call. Germline-derived CDR1 and CDR2 are DFQATT and SNEGSKA (reference sequence). The V gene lost 1 base and the J gene lost 4 bases, with 4 bases spanning the gap. CDR3 length: 11 amino acids. The CDR3 DNA follows: TGCAGTGCTAGAGGAGGAGAGACCCAGTACTTC. It translates to CSARGGETQYF.

The gene calls are TRBV27 and TRBJ1-4, with 7 positions matching TRBD1. The CDR3 is 14 amino acids. Unmatched junction bases numbered 9, after V lost 6 bases and J lost 8 bases. Germline values: CDR1 MNHEY, CDR2 SMNVEV (reference sequence). CDR3 amino acids: CASSNGQAVEKLFF. CDR3 DNA sequence: TGTGCCAGCAGCAACGGACAGGCGGTAGAAAAACTGTTTTTT.

This clone was picked up one time. This sequence joins TRBV19 and TRBJ1-5; 8 bases fit TRBD1. Per germline, CDR1 LNHDA and CDR2 SQIVND (reference sequence). J was trimmed by 0 bases and V by 3 bases; bases with no gene match: 7. There are 17 residues in the CDR3. CDR3 amino acids: CASSILDRGYSNQPQHF. CDR3 sequence (DNA): TGTGCCAGTAGTATTTTAGACAGGGGTTATAGCAATCAGCCCCAGCATTTT.

This clone was observed a handful of times. The chain has TRBV4-3 and TRBJ1-1; no clear D. The CDR3 is 13 amino acids. The germline V gene encodes CDR1 LGHNA and CDR2 YSLEER. V lost 3 bases to trimming and J lost 5 bases, with 10 bases between them. The CDR3 bases are TGCGCCAGCAGCCACACGGGGAGGACTGAAGCTTTCTTT. Its translation: CASSHTGRTEAFF.

The chain joins TRBV29-1 to TRBJ2-1; TRBD2 matches at 7 bases. The CDR3 has 16 residues. Germline CDR1 reads SQVTM; CDR2 reads ANQGSEA. Losses at the gene ends were 4 bases for V and 3 bases for J; bases not matched to a gene: 12. In DNA form, the CDR3 reads TGCAGCGTTGTGGGGGGGTTTGGGGGGAGCTACAATGAGCAGTTCTTC. It encodes CSVVGGFGGSYNEQFF.